This is a list of T cell receptor beta chains from one sample in a study of human T cells and chemical hapten exposure. TCRdb re-derived calls from the RACE reads in MiXCR, one entry per CDR3 protein. This sample has around 380,000 distinct CDR3 sequences, with about 4.4% found just once. The sequencing here drew on whole blood, taken in connection with sensitization to the hapten diphenylcyclopropenone (DPC). The receptors were gathered from a woman between 50 and 59 years old with alopecia areata. Some clones in this sample may be carry-over from other donors' samples. CDR3s leave out the opening cysteine and the closing phenylalanine or tryptophan. The order of the fields is V gene, J gene, CDR3 protein.

>TRBV10-3|TRBJ2-1
AISESIRQNNEQF
>TRBV9|TRBJ2-1
ASSVGQGWYEQF
>TRBV27|TRBJ2-7
ASSYPGGEQY
>TRBV7-9|TRBJ2-5
ASSHRALQETQY
>TRBV20-1|TRBJ2-7
SATSPTYEQY
>TRBV6-5|TRBJ2-7
ASSYHPTSGTHEQY
>TRBV27|TRBJ1-2
ASSLTPHVYGYT
>TRBV24-1|TRBJ2-1
ATAGGSGRRVDEQF
>TRBV11-2|TRBJ2-4
ASSPAGIQY
>TRBV27|TRBJ2-2
ASSLLAGVRELF
>TRBV7-2|TRBJ1-1
ASSPKSRGSTEAF
>TRBV16|TRBJ1-5
ASSQSIGIQPQH
>TRBV7-9|TRBJ2-1
ASSSREEVNNEQF
>TRBV6-6|TRBJ2-1
ASSYSSQYNEQF
>TRBV3-1|TRBJ1-6
ASSQPSRGNSPLH
>TRBV20-1|TRBJ2-7
SAGTVSYEQY
>TRBV12-3/TRBV12-4|TRBJ2-7
ASSSGLFYEQY
>TRBV5-1|TRBJ1-2
ASSPPGTYNYGYT
>TRBV11-1|TRBJ2-1
ASSLRGEQF
>TRBV7-8|TRBJ2-2
ASSLVGDSKTGELF
>TRBV15|TRBJ1-5
ATSGWTAGPNQPQH
>TRBV27|TRBJ2-1
ASSLDRGGNNEQF
>TRBV27|TRBJ2-2
ASRMGPDTGELF
>TRBV24-1|TRBJ1-5
ATSTPGTGGEQPQH
>TRBV27|TRBJ1-1
ASSLGRNTMNTEAF
>TRBV14|TRBJ2-1
ASSQVGRVDNEQF
>TRBV5-1|TRBJ1-1
ASSLIPGAEAF
>TRBV12-3/TRBV12-4|TRBJ1-2
ASSLSAGTYGYT
>TRBV30|TRBJ2-2
AWQKQGSTGELF
>TRBV4-1|TRBJ2-5
ASSPFQGYQETQY
>TRBV6-1|TRBJ1-2
AGIGTGDGYT
>TRBV29-1|TRBJ2-5
SVEGQGEETQY
>TRBV5-1|TRBJ1-4
ASSLAGQNNEKLF
>TRBV2|TRBJ2-3
ASSEPQGTPTDTQY
>TRBV3-1|TRBJ2-3
ASSLGQGAGTDTQY
>TRBV6-2/TRBV6-3|TRBJ2-7
ASSQIRDGLYEQY
>TRBV7-6|TRBJ1-2
ASSLPGLRGYT
>TRBV7-8|TRBJ1-1
ASSLDGDRHGNTEAF
>TRBV3-1|TRBJ2-7
ASSQVSGKNEQY
>TRBV4-1|TRBJ1-4
ASSQVRKLQDEKLF
>TRBV7-9|TRBJ1-1
ASRQAPGVEAF
>TRBV27|TRBJ1-1
ASSRFLEPAEAF
>TRBV5-1|TRBJ2-1
ASREASYNEQF
>TRBV27|TRBJ2-3
ASSRPAGAPDTQY
>TRBV2|TRBJ2-2
ASSDGGTYTGELF
>TRBV6-5|TRBJ2-7
ASRHRSGAAYEQY